What follows describes a single T cell receptor beta chain. Its antigen target is currently unknown. No qualities accompany the bases; no much larger clone lies one base away. Including cysteine and phenylalanine, the CDR3 has 15 amino acids. Of all the DNA, just the CDR3 is kept, 45 bases in frame from base 1. CDR1 and CDR2, looked up from the germline V gene, are SNHLY and FYNNEI. V sheds 2 bases and J sheds 2 bases, leaving 10 bases between their ends. For sequencing of the TCRbeta CDR3 region, genomic DNA was extracted from the sorted cells. TCRbeta CDR3 regions were sequenced using the immunoSEQ Assay. TCRdb re-hosts the immuneACCESS table, in-frame sequences only. Its copies lack some clones; in the studies checked, an unresolved V gene accounts for under half of them, and the cause for the rest is not known. The sample includes 60,000 to 70,000 clones, with around 80% observed a single time. 0.95% to 1.5% of the sample is in the top ten clones.

This specimen belongs to a study of OX40 agonist ivuxolimab in advanced cancers. In the study overall: Ivuxolimab was a fully human IgG2 agonistic monoclonal antibody targeting the costimulatory receptor OX40 (CD134). Intravenous ivuxolimab was administered to patients every 2 weeks at six dose levels: 0.01, 0.1, 0.3, 1.5, 3 and 10 mg/kg. Of the roughly 52 dose-escalation patients, hepatocellular carcinoma was present in around 19, melanoma in around 15, renal cell carcinoma in 9 and head and neck cancer in 9. The dose-escalation cohort was about 87% male with a mean age of approximately 60 years, ranging from roughly 23 to 85. Patients were allowed to have had prior anti-PD-1, anti-PD-L1 or anti-CTLA-4 therapy, and 40% of the dose-escalation patients had previously received checkpoint inhibitors. Three dose-escalation patients achieved partial responses, one with hepatocellular carcinoma and two with cutaneous melanoma. The point of sequencing TCRbeta in the periphery was to test whether ivuxolimab changed TCR sequence diversity and drove clonal T-cell expansion. The paper describes the monotherapy dose-escalation part (N ≈ 49 patients) of the phase I trial of ivuxolimab.

What the research found in general, with its limitations: Antigen specificity was not determined for the clonally expanded peripheral T cells. In partial responders in the 0.1-3.0 mg/kg groups, normalized peripheral clonal expansion was found to be among the lowest, especially among CD8+ T cells. Low levels of normalized T-cell clonal expansion were also seen in some nonresponding patients. After ivuxolimab, more expanded clones were found on average in CD8+ T cells than in CD4+ T cells. Clonal expansion of both CD4+ and CD8+ blood T cells was observed from baseline to week 6 at doses 0.1 to 3.0 mg/kg.

The trial excluded patients who had a history of autoimmune disease or who were on systemic immunosuppression. In every dose cohort, peripheral blood was drawn for TCR sequencing at baseline, cycle 4 day 1, and cycle 7 day 1. Samples were obtained from an open-label, multicenter, first-in-human phase I dose-escalation trial of ivuxolimab. The trial enrolled adults with locally advanced or metastatic head and neck squamous cell, hepatocellular, melanoma or renal cell carcinoma. Before TCR sequencing, CD4+ and CD8+ T cells were separately sorted from peripheral blood. The source was CD4+ or CD8+ T cells sorted from blood, collected in a trial of the OX40 agonist ivuxolimab. In this chain, TRBV2 is recombined with TRBJ1-5; the D segment could be TRBD1, given 5 matching bases. The sequence was collected from an adult with an advanced solid tumor such as melanoma, head and neck, liver or kidney cancer. CDR3 sequence: CASSESRVRNQPQHF. The DNA sequence follows: TGTGCCAGCAGTGAATCCAGGGTCCGCAATCAGCCCCAGCATTTT.